A single sample is the source of the 30 T cell receptor beta chains below, sequenced in a study of blood T cell repertoires in COVID-19. Assay used: immunoSEQ multiplex PCR; TCRdb lists only in-frame clones, some missing. The sample contains approximately 12,000 clones, approximately 85% of which appear only once. Sequenced sample: peripheral blood. All receptors come from a human donor in a cohort sampled during active COVID-19.

The chain recombines TRBV5-5 with TRBJ2-1, with a tentative D call TRBD1 (6 bases). Germline V lookup: CDR1 SGHKS, CDR2 YYEKEE (reference sequence). The V and J ends lost 2 bases and 2 bases respectively, with 14 bases between them. This CDR3 is 16 amino acids long. The CDR3 spells CASSFWAGTTYNEQFF. CDR3 DNA sequence: TGTGCCAGCAGCTTCTGGGCTGGGACAACCTACAATGAGCAGTTCTTC.

V gene TRBV28 combines with J gene TRBJ1-5; perhaps TRBD1 as D (6 bases). CDR1 is MDHEN, CDR2 SYDVKM, per germline. With 7 bases removed from V and 3 bases from J, the gap between germline ends came to 22 bases. This CDR3 has 17 amino acids. The CDR3 sequence is CASTPRRGAVFNQPQHF. CDR3 DNA: TGTGCCAGCACCCCTCGCCGGGGGGCCGTCTTCAATCAGCCCCAGCATTTT.

This rearrangement joins TRBV14 to TRBJ2-7, with 9 bases identical to TRBD1. V trimming: 4 bases; J trimming: 6 bases; junction bases outside the gene matches: 7. This CDR3 has 14 residues. Germline V gives CDR1 SGHDN, CDR2 FVKESK. In DNA, the CDR3 is TGTGCCAGCAGCCCCCGACAGGGACAGGGCGAGCAGTACTTC. Residues: CASSPRQGQGEQYF.

This clone has a handful of counts. This chain links TRBV7-9 with TRBJ1-4; 7 bases line up with TRBD1. The V and J ends lost 5 bases and 0 bases, in that order; junction bases with no gene match: 6. The CDR3 is 16 amino acids. Per germline, CDR1 SEHNR and CDR2 FQNEAQ (reference sequence). CDR3 sequence reads: CASSPGQTATNEKLFF. DNA of the CDR3: TGTGCCAGCAGCCCGGGACAGACTGCAACTAATGAAAAACTGTTTTTT.

The genes are TRBV18 and TRBJ2-4; tentative D call: TRBD2 (5 bases). Trimming removed 6 bases at V and 0 bases at J, with 15 bases between. The CDR3 consists of 16 residues. The V gene's germline CDR1 is KGHSH and CDR2 LQKENI. CDR3 in DNA: TGTGCCAGCTCGCCCGGGGATGGGTTAGCCAAAAACATTCAGTACTTC. It specifies CASSPGDGLAKNIQYF.

J is TRBJ2-1 and V is TRBV7-9, with 7 bases that match TRBD2. Trimming took 1 base from V and 6 from J; bases not matched to a gene: 0. CDR3 length equals 13 residues. The germline V gene encodes CDR1 SEHNR and CDR2 FQNEAQ (reference sequence). CDR3 sequence reads: CASSLGLANEQFF. The CDR3 bases are TGTGCCAGCAGCTTAGGACTAGCCAATGAGCAGTTCTTC.

This clone was seen only once. The rearrangement uses TRBV7-9 and TRBJ1-1; TRBD1 might be the D (5 bases). Trimming cost V 1 base and J 6 bases, with 15 bases left between them. Germline CDR1 reads SEHNR; CDR2 reads FQNEAQ (reference sequence). The length of the CDR3 is 15 residues. The CDR3 sequence is CASSLEFGRVAEAFF. CDR3 nucleotide sequence: TGTGCCAGCAGCTTAGAGTTCGGCAGGGTCGCTGAAGCTTTCTTT. Complete variable domain (other parts from reference TRBV7-9 and TRBJ1-1): DTGVSQNPRHKITKRGQNVTFRCDPISEHNRLYWYRQTLGQGPEFLTYFQNEAQLEKSRLLSDRFSAERPKGSFSTLEIQRTEQGDSAMYLCASSLEFGRVAEAFFGQGTRLTVV.

V and J are TRBV4-1 and TRBJ1-5, with a tentative D call TRBD1 (5 bases). The CDR3 runs to 17 residues. Trimming removed 0 bases from V and 3 bases from J, with 15 bases in between. Germline V gives CDR1 MGHRA, CDR2 YSYEKL. This chain's CDR3 is CASSQEVDNAINQPQHF. In DNA form, the CDR3 reads TGCGCCAGCAGCCAAGAGGTGGACAACGCTATCAATCAGCCCCAGCATTTT.

The V and J genes are TRBV9 and TRBJ2-5, with 7 bases identical to TRBD1. The CDR3 is 16 residues long. V shed 0 bases and J 5 bases; nucleotides not matched to a gene: 10. CDR1 is SGDLS and CDR2 is YYNGEE in the germline V gene. CDR3 nucleotide sequence: TGTGCCAGCAGCGTAGGGACAGGTACCCCCGCGGAGACCCAGTACTTC. Translation gives CASSVGTGTPAETQYF.

This chain connects TRBV6-4 to TRBJ1-6; 8 bases match TRBD1. The CDR3 extends over 15 amino acids. Per the germline V gene, CDR1 is MRHNA and CDR2 is SNTAGT. With V trimmed by 2 bases and J by 9 bases, 6 bases remained unmatched. The CDR3 DNA sequence: TGTGCCAGCAGTGACGGACAGGGAGGGAGTTCACCCCTCCACTTT. This gives the protein CASSDGQGGSSPLHF.

This chain uses TRBV28 with TRBJ2-2, with D possibly matching TRBD2 (6 bases). The CDR3 has 15 residues. Deletions cut 4 bases from V and 5 bases from J, with 14 bases between. In germline, CDR1 is MDHEN, CDR2 SYDVKM. The chain's CDR3 is CASSSEGQVTGELFF. CDR3 in DNA: TGTGCCAGCAGTTCGGAGGGCCAGGTGACCGGGGAGCTGTTTTTT.

CDR3 region: CASSTGQGGIPGELFF. In nucleotides, the CDR3 is TGCGCCAGCAGCACAGGACAGGGCGGGATCCCCGGGGAGCTGTTTTTT. This chain uses TRBV5-1 with TRBJ2-2; TRBD1 matches at 8 bases. Trimming removed 4 bases from V and 6 bases from J; junction bases left unmatched: 11. This CDR3 has 16 residues. Germline V lookup: CDR1 SGHRS, CDR2 YFSETQ. The full variable domain, rest sourced from reference TRBV5-1 and TRBJ2-2, is KAGVTQTPRYLIKTRGQQVTLSCSPISGHRSVSWYQQTPGQGLQFLFEYFSETQRNKGNFPGRFSGRQFSNSRSEMNVSTLELGDSALYLCASSTGQGGIPGELFFGEGSRLTVL.

The rearrangement links TRBV5-1 to TRBJ2-7; D is perhaps TRBD1 (6 bases). This CDR3 is built from 14 residues. Germline assignment: CDR1 SGHRS and CDR2 YFSETQ. Trimming pared 4 bases from V and 1 base from J, leaving 12 bases between. This chain's CDR3 is CASSLQGSSYEQYF. The CDR3 nucleotides read TGCGCCAGCAGCCTACAGGGCTCATCCTACGAGCAGTACTTC.

This clone is a singleton in its sample. The J gene is TRBJ2-1, the V gene TRBV6-4; 7 nucleotides agree with TRBD2. There are 17 residues in the CDR3. The germline gives CDR1 MRHNA, CDR2 SNTAGT. V lost 8 bases, J lost 8 bases, and 21 bases stayed unmatched. CDR3 loop: CASHELAGAPWGYEQFF. The CDR3 DNA reads as TGTGCCAGCCATGAGCTTGCGGGAGCTCCTTGGGGCTATGAGCAGTTCTTC.

The chain combines TRBV18 with TRBJ2-6; 7 positions match TRBD1. Per the germline V gene, CDR1 is KGHSH and CDR2 is LQKENI. Trimming took 2 bases from V and 3 from J; bases not matched to a gene: 7. The CDR3 consists of 17 residues. The CDR3 nucleotides read TGTGCCAGCTCACCATTCACAGGGGAGAGTGGGGCCAACGTCCTGACTTTC. Translation gives CASSPFTGESGANVLTF.

The chain employs TRBV5-6 and TRBJ2-1; TRBD2 matches at 7 bases. Germline loops: CDR1 SGHDT, CDR2 YYEEEE. CDR3 size: 19 residues. Trimming at V came to 1 base and at J to 1 base, leaving 14 bases not matched to a gene. The CDR3 sequence: CASSLPSGVFRKSYNEQFF. The CDR3, as DNA: TGTGCCAGCAGCTTGCCCAGCGGGGTTTTCAGGAAATCCTACAATGAGCAGTTCTTC.

The chain combines TRBV12-2 with TRBJ1-2; TRBD1, the table's D call, was not compared with the DNA. TRBV12-2 is reported as a pseudogene. CDR3 length equals 14 residues. The CDR3 region is CASRMTGGFRGYTF. The CDR3 coding sequence is TGTGCAAGTCGAATGACAGGAGGCTTTAGGGGCTACACCTTC.

The rearrangement uses TRBV4-3 and TRBJ1-1; 10 bases agree with TRBD1. Trimming at V came to 1 base and at J to 0 bases, leaving 17 bases not matched to a gene. This CDR3 contains 21 residues. Germline V CDR1 and CDR2: LGHNA, YSLEER. CDR3 nucleotide sequence: TGCGCCAGCAGCCAAGGGGACAGGGGTAGGAGAGCGGGTCGCCTGAACACTGAAGCTTTCTTT. The encoded protein is CASSQGDRGRRAGRLNTEAFF.

This clone is a singleton in its sample. The rearrangement uses TRBV5-5 and TRBJ1-3, with 7 bases identical to TRBD1. This CDR3 region has 14 residues. The germline gives CDR1 SGHKS, CDR2 YYEKEE (reference sequence). V shed 4 bases, J shed 1 base, and the junction held 2 bases outside the gene matches. CDR3 sequence (DNA): TGTGCCAGCAGCCCGACAGGGTCTGGAAACACCATATATTTT. Translated, it gives CASSPTGSGNTIYF.

The CDR3 DNA reads TGTGCCAGCAGCTTCAGGGGCAATCAGCCCCAGCATTTT. Translated, it gives CASSFRGNQPQHF. The chain links TRBV5-5 to TRBJ1-5, with D perhaps TRBD1 (5 bases). V lost 2 bases to trimming and J lost 2 bases, with 5 bases between them. Germline values: CDR1 SGHKS, CDR2 YYEKEE (reference sequence). CDR3 length: 13 residues.

The genes are TRBV9 and TRBJ1-1; 7 nucleotides match TRBD1. CDR1 is SGDLS, CDR2 YYNGEE, per germline. The J segment lost 4 bases and the V segment lost 1 base, leaving 1 base of the junction unmatched. The CDR3 is made up of 13 amino acids. The CDR3 loop reads CASSVQGGTEAFF. The CDR3 bases are TGTGCCAGCAGCGTACAGGGGGGCACTGAAGCTTTCTTT.

The chain couples TRBV11-1 to TRBJ2-1; TRBD1 might be the D (9 bases). Trimming took 0 bases from V and 7 from J, leaving 25 bases between them. The CDR3 is made up of 19 amino acids. The germline V gene has CDR1 SGHAT and CDR2 FQDESV (reference sequence). The CDR3 nucleotides are TGTGCCAGCAGCTTAGCCTGGGACAGGGCTTTAGCGGGGAGGAATGAGCAGTTCTTC. It encodes CASSLAWDRALAGRNEQFF.

The rearrangement links TRBV6-1 to TRBJ1-1; 11 nucleotides match TRBD1. The V segment lost 3 bases and the J segment 5 bases; nucleotides outside the gene matches: 5. This CDR3 is built from 15 residues. The V gene's germline CDR1 is MNHNS and CDR2 SASEGT. The DNA of the CDR3 is TGTGCCAGCAGTGACCCGGGACAGGGGGGAACTGAAGCTTTCTTT. Translation: CASSDPGQGGTEAFF.

This clone appeared once. The CDR3 here is CASSRGQYNSPLHF. CDR3 nucleotide sequence: TGTGCCAGCAGCCGGGGACAGTACAATTCACCCCTCCACTTT. This rearrangement joins TRBV7-2 to TRBJ1-6; TRBD1 matches 7 bases. The ends lost 5 bases at V and 7 bases at J; junction bases unmatched: 5. CDR1 and CDR2 (germline): SGHTA, FQGNSA. This CDR3 has 14 amino acids.

The J gene is TRBJ1-2, the V gene TRBV5-3; 7 nucleotides line up with TRBD1. TRBV5-3 is annotated as an ORF whose role is uncertain. This CDR3 is built from 14 residues. V trimming: 4 bases; J trimming: 4 bases; junction bases outside the gene matches: 7. In nucleotides, the CDR3 is TGTGCCAGAAGCGGGCTGACAGGGCCCTATGGCTACACCTTC. Translated: CARSGLTGPYGYTF.

In regard to this clone: Additional DNA sequences in this sample encode the identical CDR3. CDR3 protein: CSARSGFEQYF. CDR3 sequence (DNA): TGCAGTGCTAGAAGCGGTTTCGAGCAGTACTTC. The chain links TRBV20-1 to TRBJ2-7; perhaps TRBD2 as D (5 bases). The CDR3 runs to 11 residues. Germline CDR1 reads DFQATT; CDR2 reads SNEGSKA (reference sequence). Trimming removed 2 bases at V and 6 bases at J, with 8 bases between.

The count of this clone is one. This chain joins TRBV5-1 and TRBJ1-2, with 8 positions matching TRBD1. The CDR3 is made up of 15 amino acids. The V gene end was trimmed by 3 bases and the J gene end by 2 bases; junction bases not matched to a gene: 6. Germline assignment: CDR1 SGHRS and CDR2 YFSETQ. CDR3: CASSWDRQGNYGYTF. CDR3 in DNA: TGCGCCAGCAGCTGGGACCGACAGGGGAACTATGGCTACACCTTC.

V is TRBV13 and J is TRBJ2-2; tentative D call: TRBD1 (5 bases). Between the trimmed V and J ends, which lost 0 bases and 1 base, there was a span of 18 bases. Germline V gene sequence: CDR1 PRHDT, CDR2 FYEKMQ (reference sequence). The CDR3 sequence is 19 residues long. The CDR3 region has the DNA TGTGCCAGCAGCTTAGGCCGTCGCAGGGTATCTTGGAACACCGGGGAGCTGTTTTTT. Protein: CASSLGRRRVSWNTGELFF.

This clone came up once. CDR3 in amino acids: CASRPTSGTYNEQFF. The CDR3 nucleotides read TGTGCCAGCAGACCGACTAGCGGGACCTACAATGAGCAGTTCTTC. The V call is TRBV28, the J call TRBJ2-1, with 11 positions matching TRBD2. Germline CDR1 is MDHEN and CDR2 is SYDVKM. V was clipped by 6 bases and J by 2 bases; unmatched bases: 3. CDR3 size: 15 residues.

CDR3 nucleotide sequence: TGTGCCAGCAGCCCCCAAGGCGGGGCCGCCTACGAGCAGTACTTC. Translating it yields CASSPQGGAAYEQYF. The chain couples TRBV11-1 to TRBJ2-7; D might be TRBD2 (6 bases). The ends were cut back, 5 bases at V and 2 bases at J, with 16 bases in the middle. The CDR3 runs to 15 residues. Germline CDR1 is SGHAT and CDR2 is FQDESV (reference sequence).